What follows are 9 T cell receptor beta chains derived from one specimen sequenced in a study of blood T cell repertoires in COVID-19. The protocol was immunoSEQ multiplex PCR, while the TCRdb copy is restricted to in-frame clones and leaves out a portion. This sample yields 90,000 to 100,000 clones, of which around nine tenths are seen a single time; about a tenth belongs to the top ten. The source material was peripheral blood. The receptor source for this set is a middle-aged man with acute or convalescent COVID-19.

The gene calls are TRBV28 and TRBJ2-7; 8 positions agree with TRBD2. Trimming at V came to 5 bases and at J to 3 bases, leaving 6 bases not matched to a gene. CDR1 is MDHEN and CDR2 is SYDVKM in the germline V gene. The CDR3 has 14 residues. CDR3 nucleotide sequence: TGTGCCAGCAGTGAGCGGGGGAGAGTCTACGAGCAGTACTTC. Protein sequence: CASSERGRVYEQYF. The variable domain in full, with the rest retrieved from reference TRBV28 and TRBJ2-7, is DVKVTQSSRYLVKRTGEKVFLECVQDMDHENMFWYRQDPGLGLRLIYFSYDVKMKEKGDIPEGYSVSREKKERFSLILESASTNQTSMYLCASSERGRVYEQYFGPGTRLTVT.

Comments on this clone: The identical CDR3 is also encoded by other nucleotide sequences in the sample. The chain employs TRBV6-5 and TRBJ2-7; unclear D gene. V lost 2 bases, J lost 2 bases, and 4 bases lay in between. Germline V CDR1 and CDR2: MNHEY, SVGAGI. The CDR3 loop spans 12 amino acids. CDR3 residues: CASSYGPYEQYF. The CDR3 coding sequence is TGTGCCAGCAGTTACGGGCCCTACGAGCAGTACTTC.

This clone was detected a few times. This chain uses TRBV24-1 with TRBJ2-5, with D perhaps matching TRBD2 (6 bases). The ends were cut back, 2 bases at V and 5 bases at J, with 17 bases in the middle. The CDR3 extends over 16 amino acids. CDR1 and CDR2 from the germline V gene are KGHDR and SFDVKD. The CDR3 loop is CATSDSVGGPGETQYF. CDR3 in DNA: TGTGCCACCAGTGATTCGGTCGGGGGACCGGGGGAGACCCAGTACTTC.

This chain uses TRBV10-2 with TRBJ2-7; 13 nucleotides align to TRBD2. V lost 3 bases and J lost 3; bases outside the gene matches: 2. This CDR3 has 15 amino acids. CDR1 WSHSY and CDR2 SAAADI come from the germline V gene. CDR3 sequence: CASSDWTSGSYEQYF. In nucleotides, the CDR3 is TGCGCCAGCAGTGATTGGACTAGCGGGAGCTACGAGCAGTACTTC.

The table lists this clone with a count of one. The V and J genes are TRBV5-1 and TRBJ1-2; 7 bases are shared with TRBD1. The CDR3 covers 17 residues. The germline CDR1 and CDR2 sequences are SGHRS and YFSETQ. V gave up 1 base and J gave up 10 bases; unmatched junction bases: 19. CDR3 loop: CASSLSPFPTGRSDYTF. The CDR3 coding sequence is TGCGCCAGCAGCTTGTCCCCATTTCCGACAGGGAGGAGTGACTACACCTTC.

V usage is TRBV12-3 or TRBV12-4 and J usage is TRBJ2-1, with D unresolved. Trimming pared 3 bases from V and 8 bases from J, leaving 8 bases between. The CDR3 extends over 12 amino acids. The CDR3 coding sequence is TGTGCCAGCAGTTTCGCACGGGATGAGCAGTTCTTC. Its translation is CASSFARDEQFF.

The chain couples TRBV27 to TRBJ2-3; 14 bases agree with TRBD2. Germline V lookup: CDR1 MNHEY, CDR2 SMNVEV (reference sequence). V shed 3 bases and J 1 base; nucleotides not matched to a gene: 6. CDR3 length: 18 residues. The CDR3 nucleotides are TGTGCCAGCAGTTTGACTAGCGGGAGGGCCCGGGGCACAGATACGCAGTATTTT. Protein sequence: CASSLTSGRARGTDTQYF.

The rearrangement links TRBV9 to TRBJ2-2; D gene unclear. V gave up 2 bases and J gave up 7 bases, with 6 bases separating them. The length of the CDR3 is 12 residues. Germline loops: CDR1 SGDLS, CDR2 YYNGEE. CDR3 DNA sequence: TGTGCCAGCAGCGTCACCGGCGGGGAGCTGTTTTTT. Translating gives CASSVTGGELFF.

V gene TRBV19 combines with J gene TRBJ2-7, with TRBD1 identical over 9 bases. Germline V gene data show CDR1 as LNHDA and CDR2 as SQIVND (reference sequence). Trimming cost V 1 base and J 5 bases; bases outside gene matches: 3. The CDR3 has 14 residues. The CDR3 nucleotides read TGTGCCAGTAGTATAGCAACAGGGGGCAACGAGCAGTACTTC. It translates to CASSIATGGNEQYF.